These 5 T cell receptor beta chains came from one sample sequenced in a study of T cells in Graves' hyperthyroidism and ophthalmopathy. Amplified TCR beta CDR3 regions came from RNA transcripts. In the first-round RT-PCR of the TCR CDR3, the HTBI primer set was used. MiXCR, applied by TCRdb to the multiplex PCR reads, yields one record per CDR3 protein. Among hundreds of thousands of distinct CDR3 sequences listed, around 25% were seen once. Sequenced input: blood. Source of these receptors: a woman aged 40 to 50 with Graves' ophthalmopathy.

The chain recombines TRBV6-4 with TRBJ2-7, with 10 bases identical to TRBD2. V lost 6 bases to trimming and J lost 2 bases; unmatched junction nucleotides: 13. The CDR3 runs 17 residues. Germline lookup yields CDR1 MRHNA and CDR2 SNTAGT. In DNA, the CDR3 is TGTGCCAGCAGAGACGGGCTAGCGGGAGATTTAACCTACGAGCAGTACTTC. Its translation is CASRDGLAGDLTYEQYF.

Many counts were recorded for this clonotype. The V and J genes are TRBV7-3 and TRBJ2-7; D is unresolved. CDR1 and CDR2 from the germline V gene are SGHTA and FQGTGA. The CDR3 has 12 amino acids. V gave up 6 bases and J gave up 6 bases, with 12 bases separating them. CDR3 region: CASRAPGGEQYF. CDR3 DNA sequence: TGTGCCAGCAGGGCCCCCGGCGGCGAGCAGTACTTC.

This clonotype was observed a handful of times. The rearrangement joins TRBV6-2 or TRBV6-3 to TRBJ2-7, with TRBD2 matching over 7 bases. The V segment lost 2 bases and the J segment 4 bases; nucleotides outside the gene matches: 14. The CDR3 has 17 amino acids. Per the germline V gene, CDR1 is MNHEY and CDR2 is SVGEGT. DNA for the CDR3: TGTGCCAGCAGTTACCCCCTCTTGGGGGAGGGGACTTACGAGCAGTACTTC. Translated, it gives CASSYPLLGEGTYEQYF.

The chain has TRBV28 and TRBJ2-5; 7 nucleotides match TRBD2. Per the germline V gene, CDR1 is MDHEN and CDR2 is SYDVKM. The V gene end was trimmed by 3 bases and the J gene end by 8 bases; junction bases not matched to a gene: 9. The CDR3 totals 14 residues. The CDR3 DNA reads TGTGCCAGCAGTTTGGGGACTATCCGTGGAACCCAGTACTTC. It is translated as CASSLGTIRGTQYF. The whole variable domain, filled in from reference TRBV28 and TRBJ2-5, reads DVKVTQSSRYLVKRTGEKVFLECVQDMDHENMFWYRQDPGLGLRLIYFSYDVKMKEKGDIPEGYSVSREKKERFSLILESASTNQTSMYLCASSLGTIRGTQYFGPGTRLLVL.

The table lists this clonotype with many counts. The V call is TRBV12-3 or TRBV12-4, the J call TRBJ2-7; 7 bases match TRBD1. The CDR3 runs to 12 residues. J lost 6 bases, V lost 6 bases, and 5 bases had no gene match. CDR3 nucleotide sequence: TGTGCCAGCAGGGGCCAGGGGGTCGAGCAGTACTTC. Amino acids: CASRGQGVEQYF.